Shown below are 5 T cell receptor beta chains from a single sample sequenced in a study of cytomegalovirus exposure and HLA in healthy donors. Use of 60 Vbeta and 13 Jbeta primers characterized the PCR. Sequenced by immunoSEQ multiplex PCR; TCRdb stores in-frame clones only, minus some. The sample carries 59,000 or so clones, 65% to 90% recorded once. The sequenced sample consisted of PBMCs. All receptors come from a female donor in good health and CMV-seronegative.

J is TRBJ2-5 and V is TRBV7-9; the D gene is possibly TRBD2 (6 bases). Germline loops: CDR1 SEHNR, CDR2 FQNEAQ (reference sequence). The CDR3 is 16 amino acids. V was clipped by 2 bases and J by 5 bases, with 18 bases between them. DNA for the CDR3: TGTGCCAGCAGCTTAAGTCTCCGCGGAGGGGCGGAGACCCAGTACTTC. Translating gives CASSLSLRGGAETQYF.

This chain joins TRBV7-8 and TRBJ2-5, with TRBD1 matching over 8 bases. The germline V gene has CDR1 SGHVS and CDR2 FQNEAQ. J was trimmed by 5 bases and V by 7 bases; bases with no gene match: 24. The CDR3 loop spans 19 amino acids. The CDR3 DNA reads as TGTGCCAGCATCCCGACCAGTCCAGGGGGCCGTAGTATTAGGGAGACCCAGTACTTC. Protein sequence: CASIPTSPGGRSIRETQYF.

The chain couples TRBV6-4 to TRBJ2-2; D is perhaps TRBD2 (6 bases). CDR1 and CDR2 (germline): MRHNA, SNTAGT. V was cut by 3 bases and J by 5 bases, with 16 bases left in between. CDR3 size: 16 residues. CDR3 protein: CASSEDAGRGTGELFF. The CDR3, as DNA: TGTGCCAGCAGTGAGGATGCGGGGCGTGGAACCGGGGAGCTGTTTTTT.

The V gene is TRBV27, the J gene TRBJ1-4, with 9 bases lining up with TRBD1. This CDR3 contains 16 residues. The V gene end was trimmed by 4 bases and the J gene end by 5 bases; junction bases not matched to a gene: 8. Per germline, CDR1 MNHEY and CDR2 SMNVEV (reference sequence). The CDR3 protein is CASSSLGQGKNEKLFF. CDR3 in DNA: TGTGCCAGCAGTTCACTAGGACAGGGGAAGAATGAAAAACTGTTTTTT.

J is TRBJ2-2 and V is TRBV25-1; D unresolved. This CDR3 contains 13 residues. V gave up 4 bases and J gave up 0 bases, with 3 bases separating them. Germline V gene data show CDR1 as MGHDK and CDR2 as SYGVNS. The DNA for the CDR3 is TGTGCCAGCAGTGCCTCGAACACCGGGGAGCTGTTTTTT. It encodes CASSASNTGELFF.